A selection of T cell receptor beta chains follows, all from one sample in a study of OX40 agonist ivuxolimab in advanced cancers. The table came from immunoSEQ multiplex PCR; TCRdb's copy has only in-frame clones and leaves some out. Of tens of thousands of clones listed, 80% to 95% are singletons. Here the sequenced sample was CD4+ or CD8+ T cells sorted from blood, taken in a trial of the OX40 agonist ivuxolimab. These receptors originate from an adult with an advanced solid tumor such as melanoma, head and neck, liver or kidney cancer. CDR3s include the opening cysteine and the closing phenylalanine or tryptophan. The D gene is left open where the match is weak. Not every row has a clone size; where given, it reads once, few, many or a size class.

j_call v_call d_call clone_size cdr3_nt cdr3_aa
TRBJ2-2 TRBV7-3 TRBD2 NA TGTGCCAGCAGCCTCCTAGCGGGGGGCCAAGGCGGGGAGCTGTTTTTT CASSLLAGGQGGELFF
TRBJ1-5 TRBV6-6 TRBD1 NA TGTGCCAGCAACCCGGGACAGGGGATAAATCAGCCCCAGCATTTT CASNPGQGINQPQHF
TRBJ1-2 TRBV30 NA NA TGTGCCTGGAATCTCGGAACTATCTATGGCTACACCTTC CAWNLGTIYGYTF
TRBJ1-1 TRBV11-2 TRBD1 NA TGTGCCAGCAGCTTAGTGGACAGGGGGACTGAAGCTTTCTTT CASSLVDRGTEAFF
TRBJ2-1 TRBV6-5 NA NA TGTGCCAGCAGTTATCCGCTCGGTGAGCAGTTCTTC CASSYPLGEQFF
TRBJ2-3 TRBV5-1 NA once TGCGCCAGCAGCTTGGGTTCGGGGGGCTCGACAGATACGCAGTATTTT CASSLGSGGSTDTQYF
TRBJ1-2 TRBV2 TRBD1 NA TGTGCCAGCAGGCAAGACAGGGACTATGGCTACACCTTC CASRQDRDYGYTF
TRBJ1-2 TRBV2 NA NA TGTGCCAGCAGTGAAGAGGTAGGCTACACCTTC CASSEEVGYTF
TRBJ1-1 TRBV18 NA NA TGTGCCAGCTCACGGGCAGGGTTCTTTGGGAACACTGAAGCTTTCTTT CASSRAGFFGNTEAFF
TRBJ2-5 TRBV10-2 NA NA TGCGCCAGCACAGACGGATCGGGGGTCGAGACCCAGTACTTC CASTDGSGVETQYF
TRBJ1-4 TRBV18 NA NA TGTGCCAGCTCGTACCCAGCAACTAATGAAAAACTGTTTTTT CASSYPATNEKLFF
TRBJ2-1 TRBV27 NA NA TGTGCCAGCAGTTTATCGGGAAACCTCTACAATGAGCAGTTCTTC CASSLSGNLYNEQFF
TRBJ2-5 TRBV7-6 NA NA TGTGCCAGCAGCCATGGGGGGGGCGGAGAGACCCAGTACTTC CASSHGGGGETQYF
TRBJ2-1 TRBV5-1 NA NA TGCGCCAGCGCCGCATACGGGGACAATGAGCAGTTCTTC CASAAYGDNEQFF
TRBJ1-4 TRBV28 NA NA TGTGCCAGCAGTAACCCGGGAGGGAGCGAAAAACTGTTTTTT CASSNPGGSEKLFF
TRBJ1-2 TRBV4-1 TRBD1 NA TGCGCCAGCAGCCAGGCGTTAAGGACAGGGTTTGACTATGGCTACACCTTC CASSQALRTGFDYGYTF
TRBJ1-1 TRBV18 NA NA TGTGCCAGCTCACCACCGGAATCCGGTAAACGTGAAGCTTTCTTT CASSPPESGKREAFF
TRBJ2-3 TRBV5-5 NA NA TGTGCCAGCAACCCCTATCAAGTCGATACGCAGTATTTT CASNPYQVDTQYF
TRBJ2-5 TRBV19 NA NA TGTGCCAGTAGTATATCGGTGGGCATGAAGACCCAGTACTTC CASSISVGMKTQYF
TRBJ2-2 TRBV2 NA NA TGTGCCAGCAGTGGGTCAACGAACACCGGGGAGCTGTTTTTT CASSGSTNTGELFF
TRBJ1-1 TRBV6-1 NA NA TGTGCCAGCAGCGCCACAGGAAGGGACACTGAAGCTTTCTTT CASSATGRDTEAFF
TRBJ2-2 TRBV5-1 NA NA TGCGCCAGCAGCTTGCAGGGGTCCAACACCGGGGAGCTGTTTTTT CASSLQGSNTGELFF
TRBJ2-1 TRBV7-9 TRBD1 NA TGTGCCAGCAGCTTTGAGGGGGCCGTGGAGCAGTTCTTC CASSFEGAVEQFF
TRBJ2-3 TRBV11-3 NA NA TGTGCCAGCAGCCTCACAACAGGGTCAGATACGCAGTATTTT CASSLTTGSDTQYF
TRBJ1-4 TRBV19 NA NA TGTGCCAGTAGTATCGCCGGGACGGCTCCCCCGGGGGAAAAACTGTTTTTT CASSIAGTAPPGEKLFF
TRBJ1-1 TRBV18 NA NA TGTGCCAGCTCCCTCATCCGGGAGAGGAACACTGAAGCTTTCTTT CASSLIRERNTEAFF
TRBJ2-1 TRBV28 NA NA NA CASSLNPRQTRSSGQGHGYGPFF
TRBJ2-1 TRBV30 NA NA TGTGCCTGGAGAGGGGGGGCCCAGATCAATGAGCAGTTCTTC CAWRGGAQINEQFF
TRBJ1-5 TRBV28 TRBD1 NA TGTGCCAGCAGTGGGACAGTCGACAATCAGCCCCAGCATTTT CASSGTVDNQPQHF
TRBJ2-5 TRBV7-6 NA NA TGTGCCAGCAGCTTAGGTCGGCACCAAGAGACCCAGTACTTC CASSLGRHQETQYF
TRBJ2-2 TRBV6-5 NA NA TGTGCCAGCAGTTACGGCGGGACTGCCGGGGAGCTGTTTTTT CASSYGGTAGELFF
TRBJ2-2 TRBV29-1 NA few TGCAGCGTTGAAGAGAGATCATATCCCGGGGAGCTGTTTTTT CSVEERSYPGELFF
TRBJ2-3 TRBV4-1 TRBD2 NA TGCGCCAGCAGCGGGGGTGGATCTAGCGGGGATGGAGATACGCAGTATTTT CASSGGGSSGDGDTQYF
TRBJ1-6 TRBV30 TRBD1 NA TGTGCCTGTCTCCGGGACAGGGATTTAGACAATTCACCCCTCCACTTT CACLRDRDLDNSPLHF
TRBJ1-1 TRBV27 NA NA TGTGCCAGCAGTTTTTCCGGGGTAGTTCACACTGAAGCTTTCTTT CASSFSGVVHTEAFF
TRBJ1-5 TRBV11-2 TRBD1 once TGTGCCAGCAGCCGAGGACAGGGGGGCAATCAGCCCCAGCATTTT CASSRGQGGNQPQHF
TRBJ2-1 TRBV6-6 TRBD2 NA TGTGCCAGCAGTCCCACTTTTGGGACTAAAAATGAGCAGTTCTTC CASSPTFGTKNEQFF
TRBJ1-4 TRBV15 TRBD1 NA TGTGCCACCAGCATAGCCGGGACAGTAGGCCATGAAAAACTGTTTTTT CATSIAGTVGHEKLFF
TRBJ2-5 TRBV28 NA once TGTGCCAGCAATAGACATGGGAGTGGAGAGACCCAGTACTTC CASNRHGSGETQYF
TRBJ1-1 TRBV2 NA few TGTGCCAATACGCGGGGCAGGGAGACCGAAGCTTTCTTT CANTRGRETEAFF
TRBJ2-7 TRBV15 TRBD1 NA TGTGCCACCAGCAGACGTACAGGGGGCGATATCTACGAGCAGTACTTC CATSRRTGGDIYEQYF
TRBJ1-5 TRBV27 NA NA TGTGCCAGCAGTTTATCAAGAGGAACTGTTAATCAGCCCCAGCATTTT CASSLSRGTVNQPQHF
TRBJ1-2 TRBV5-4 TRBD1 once TGTGCCAGCGTCAAGGGACAGGGGGATAGGGGCTACACCTTC CASVKGQGDRGYTF
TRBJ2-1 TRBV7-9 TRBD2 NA TGTGCCAGCAGCTTAACGGCGGGGGGAATCGGTGAGCAGTTCTTC CASSLTAGGIGEQFF
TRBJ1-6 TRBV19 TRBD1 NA TGTGCCAGTAGGGGATCGAACAGGGGTGGATTCAATTCACCCCTCCACTTT CASRGSNRGGFNSPLHF
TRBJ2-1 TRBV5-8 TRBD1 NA TGTGCCAGCAGCCCCGGGACAGGGAGCTCCTACAATGAGCAGTTCTTC CASSPGTGSSYNEQFF
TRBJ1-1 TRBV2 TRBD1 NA TGTGCCAGCAATCAACAGGGGGGATCTGAAGCTTTCTTT CASNQQGGSEAFF
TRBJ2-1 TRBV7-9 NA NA TGTGCCAGCAGCTTAGACCGGAATGGCGATGAGCAGTTCTTC CASSLDRNGDEQFF
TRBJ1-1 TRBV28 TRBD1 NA TGTGCCAGCAGTTTATACGAGGGGGCGGGCGCTGAAGCTTTCTTT CASSLYEGAGAEAFF
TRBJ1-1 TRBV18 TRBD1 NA TGTGCCAGCTCTAGGGGAGGGGGCGAAACTGAAGCTTTCTTT CASSRGGGETEAFF
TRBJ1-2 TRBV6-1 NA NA TGTGCCAGCAGTGAAAACAGGTTAGACTATGGCTACACCTTC CASSENRLDYGYTF
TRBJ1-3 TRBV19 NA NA TGTGCCAGTAGTATACGTCATGGCTCTGGAAACACCATATATTTT CASSIRHGSGNTIYF
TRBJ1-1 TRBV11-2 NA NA TGTGCCAGCAGCTCCGGACGGCTGAACACTGAAGCTTTCTTT CASSSGRLNTEAFF
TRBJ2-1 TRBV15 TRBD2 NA TGTGCCACCAGCAGGGGACCCGGGACTAGCGGGGGCAATGAGCAGTTCTTC CATSRGPGTSGGNEQFF
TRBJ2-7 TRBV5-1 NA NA TGCGCCAGCAGCTTGGAACAGGGCGAGCAGTACTTC CASSLEQGEQYF
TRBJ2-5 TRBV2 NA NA TGTGCCAGCAGTGAACAGAACCAAGAGACCCAGTACTTC CASSEQNQETQYF
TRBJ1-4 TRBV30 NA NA TGTGCCTGGAGTCGAGGGGAACAACGGAAACTGTTTTTT CAWSRGEQRKLFF